This T cell receptor (beta chain) was sequenced in a study of T cells in Graves' hyperthyroidism and ophthalmopathy. The table lists this clonotype with many counts. Its matching antigen is unknown. The investigators amplified TCR beta CDR3 regions from RNA transcripts. HTBI primers drove first-round RT-PCR of the TCR CDR3. Via MiXCR, TCRdb re-called the multiplex PCR reads, giving one row per CDR3 protein. The sample lists hundreds of thousands of distinct CDR3 sequences; approximately 25% were seen once. Study-wide results and limits: Stable hyperthyroidism was separated from ophthalmopathy by a model based on 13 V-J features.

Exclusion criteria comprised uncontrolled infection, other autoimmune disease, pregnancy or lactation. The sample comprised blood. This TCR came from a woman in her 30s with Graves' ophthalmopathy.

This CDR3 is CASSLGGDYTEAFF. In nucleotides, the CDR3 is TGTGCCAGCAGCCTAGGAGGGGATTACACTGAAGCTTTCTTT. The rearrangement links TRBV7-6 to TRBJ1-1, with a tentative D call TRBD1 (5 bases). Deletions cut 5 bases from V and 3 bases from J, with 13 bases between. The germline V gene encodes CDR1 SGHVS and CDR2 FNYEAQ. The CDR3 covers 14 residues.